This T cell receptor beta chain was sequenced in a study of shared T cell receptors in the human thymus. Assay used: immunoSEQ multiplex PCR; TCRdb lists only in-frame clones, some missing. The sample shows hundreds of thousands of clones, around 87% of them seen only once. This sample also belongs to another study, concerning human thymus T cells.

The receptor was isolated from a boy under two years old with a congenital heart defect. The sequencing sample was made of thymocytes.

The CDR3 sequence: CASTRGRATEAFF. The CDR3 bases are TGTGCCAGTACCAGGGGTCGCGCCACTGAAGCTTTCTTT. The rearrangement joins TRBV6-5 to TRBJ1-1, with D possibly matching TRBD1 (6 bases). The CDR3 consists of 13 residues. Trimming removed 9 bases from V and 4 bases from J, with 15 bases in between. Germline-derived CDR1 and CDR2 are MNHEY and SVGAGI.